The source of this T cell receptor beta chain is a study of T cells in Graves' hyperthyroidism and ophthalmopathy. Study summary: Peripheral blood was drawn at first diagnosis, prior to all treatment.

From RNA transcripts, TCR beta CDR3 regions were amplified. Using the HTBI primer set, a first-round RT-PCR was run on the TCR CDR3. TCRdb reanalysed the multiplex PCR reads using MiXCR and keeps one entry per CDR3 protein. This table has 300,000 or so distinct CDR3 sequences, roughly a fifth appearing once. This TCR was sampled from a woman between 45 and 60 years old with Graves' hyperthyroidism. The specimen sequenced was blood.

CDR3: CASSQGYIQYF. CDR3 bases: TGTGCCAGCAGCCAGGGGTACATTCAGTACTTC. The V and J genes are TRBV6-1 and TRBJ2-4, with a tentative D call TRBD1 (6 bases). Trimming stripped 6 bases from V and 8 bases from J, with 8 bases between. Germline V gene data show CDR1 as MNHNS and CDR2 as SASEGT. This CDR3 has 11 residues.